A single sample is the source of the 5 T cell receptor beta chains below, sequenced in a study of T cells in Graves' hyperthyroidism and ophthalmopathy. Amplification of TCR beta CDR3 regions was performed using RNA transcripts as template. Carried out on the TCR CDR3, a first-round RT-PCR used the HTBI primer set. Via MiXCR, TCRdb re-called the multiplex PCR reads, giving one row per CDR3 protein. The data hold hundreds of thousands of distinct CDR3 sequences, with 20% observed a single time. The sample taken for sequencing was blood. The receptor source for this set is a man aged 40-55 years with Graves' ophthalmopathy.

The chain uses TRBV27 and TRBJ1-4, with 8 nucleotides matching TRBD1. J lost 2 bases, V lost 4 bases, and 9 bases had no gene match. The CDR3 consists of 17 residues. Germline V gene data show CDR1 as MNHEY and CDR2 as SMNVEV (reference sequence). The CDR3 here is CASSSLAGGITNEKLFF. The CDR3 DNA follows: TGTGCCAGCAGTTCCCTGGCAGGGGGCATCACTAATGAAAAACTGTTTTTT. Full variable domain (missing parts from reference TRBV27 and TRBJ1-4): EAQVTQNPRYLITVTGKKLTVTCSQNMNHEYMSWYRQDPGLGLRQIYYSMNVEVTDKGDVPEGYKVSRKEKRNFPLILESPSPNQTSLYFCASSSLAGGITNEKLFFGSGTQLSVL.

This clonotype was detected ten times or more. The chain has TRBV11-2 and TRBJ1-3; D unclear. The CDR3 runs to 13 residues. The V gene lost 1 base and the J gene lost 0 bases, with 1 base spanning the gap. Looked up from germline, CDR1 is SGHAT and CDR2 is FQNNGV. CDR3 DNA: TGTGCCAGCAGCTTAGCCTCTGGAAACACCATATATTTT. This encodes CASSLASGNTIYF.

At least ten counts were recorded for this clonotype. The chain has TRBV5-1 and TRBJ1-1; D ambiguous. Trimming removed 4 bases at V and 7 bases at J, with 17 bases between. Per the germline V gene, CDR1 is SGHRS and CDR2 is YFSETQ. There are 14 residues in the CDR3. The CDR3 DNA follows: TGCGCCAGCAGCCTGGAACCCGTCCTGGGTGAAGCTTTCTTT. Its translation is CASSLEPVLGEAFF.

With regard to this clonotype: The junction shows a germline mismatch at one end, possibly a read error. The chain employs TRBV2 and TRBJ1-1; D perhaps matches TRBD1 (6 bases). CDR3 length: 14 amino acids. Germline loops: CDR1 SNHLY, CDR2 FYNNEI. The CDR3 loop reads CASGEQGWGTKAFF. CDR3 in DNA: TGTGCCAGCGGGGAACAGGGTTGGGGCACTAAAGCTTTCTTT.

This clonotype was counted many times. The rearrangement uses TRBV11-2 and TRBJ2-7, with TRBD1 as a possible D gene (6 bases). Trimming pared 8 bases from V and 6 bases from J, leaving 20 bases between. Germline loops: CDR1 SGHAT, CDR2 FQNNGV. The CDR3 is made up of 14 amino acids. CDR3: CASSPGTWTSEQYF. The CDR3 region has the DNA TGTGCCAGCTCACCCGGGACATGGACATCCGAGCAGTACTTC.